This TCR beta chain was sequenced during a study of shared T cell receptors in the human thymus. Measured with immunoSEQ multiplex PCR; TCRdb has only the in-frame clones, and not every one. The sample records hundreds of thousands of clones, 80% to 90% being singletons. These data were also reused for a study on human thymus T cells. In that study: Resected material from corrective heart surgery provided the thymus tissue analysed. Thymic repertoires from unrelated individuals overlapped highly, related research reported.

Sequencing used thymocytes. The origin of this receptor is a boy under two years old with a congenital heart defect.

The chain's CDR3 is CASSQGYRLVGHNEQFF. CDR3 sequence (DNA): TGCGCCAGCAGCCAAGGGTACCGACTAGTGGGGCACAATGAGCAGTTCTTC. V gene TRBV4-3 combines with J gene TRBJ2-1, with D tentatively TRBD2 (6 bases). The CDR3 contains 17 residues. V dropped 1 base and J dropped 5 bases, with 18 bases sitting between them. The V gene's germline CDR1 is LGHNA and CDR2 YSLEER.